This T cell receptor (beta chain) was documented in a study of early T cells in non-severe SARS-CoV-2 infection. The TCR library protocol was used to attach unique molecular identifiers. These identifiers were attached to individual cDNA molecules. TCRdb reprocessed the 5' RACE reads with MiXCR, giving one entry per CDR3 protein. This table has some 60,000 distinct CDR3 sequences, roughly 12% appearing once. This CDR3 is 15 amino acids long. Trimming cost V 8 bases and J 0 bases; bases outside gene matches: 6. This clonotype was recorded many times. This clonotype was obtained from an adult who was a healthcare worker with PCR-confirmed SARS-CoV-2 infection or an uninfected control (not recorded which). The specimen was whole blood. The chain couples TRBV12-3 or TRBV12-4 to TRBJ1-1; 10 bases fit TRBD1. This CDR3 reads CASRSTGGLNTEAFF. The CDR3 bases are TGTGCCAGCCGTTCGACAGGGGGCTTGAACACTGAAGCTTTCTTT.